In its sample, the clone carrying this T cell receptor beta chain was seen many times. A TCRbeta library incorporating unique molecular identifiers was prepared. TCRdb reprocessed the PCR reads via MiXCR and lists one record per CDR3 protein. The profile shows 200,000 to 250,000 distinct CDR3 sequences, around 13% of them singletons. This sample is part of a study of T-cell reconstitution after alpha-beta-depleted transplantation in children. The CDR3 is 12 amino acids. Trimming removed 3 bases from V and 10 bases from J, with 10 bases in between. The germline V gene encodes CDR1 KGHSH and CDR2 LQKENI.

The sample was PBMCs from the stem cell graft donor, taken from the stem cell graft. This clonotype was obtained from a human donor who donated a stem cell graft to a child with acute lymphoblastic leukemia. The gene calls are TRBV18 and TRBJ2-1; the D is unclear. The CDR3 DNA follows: TGTGCCAGCTCACCGGACGGCCTAGAGCAGTTCTTC. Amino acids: CASSPDGLEQFF.